This T cell receptor (beta chain) was obtained from a study of cytomegalovirus exposure and HLA in healthy donors. This clone appeared a few times. Trimming at V came to 0 bases and at J to 3 bases, leaving 4 bases not matched to a gene. The CDR3 length is 15 residues. The germline V gene has CDR1 SGDLS and CDR2 YYNGEE. This PCR relied on a set of 60 Vbeta primers and 13 Jbeta primers. Generated by immunoSEQ multiplex PCR, the TCRdb table keeps only in-frame clones and is missing some. The sample shows around 190,000 clones, roughly 72% of them seen only once. The V and J genes are TRBV9 and TRBJ2-7; 9 bases agree with TRBD1. Specimen: PBMCs. This clonotype was obtained from a man between 25 and 39 years old in good health and CMV-seronegative. CDR3 amino acids: CASSVAWTGDYEQYF. The CDR3 DNA follows: TGTGCCAGCAGCGTAGCCTGGACAGGGGACTACGAGCAGTACTTC.